This T cell receptor beta chain was captured in a study of cytomegalovirus exposure and HLA in healthy donors. The germline CDR1 and CDR2 sequences are MNHEY and SVGAGI. The ends lost 7 bases at V and 6 bases at J; junction bases unmatched: 7. This CDR3 contains 14 residues. PCR used 60 Vbeta primers and 13 Jbeta primers. Sequencing was performed with immunoSEQ multiplex PCR; in TCRdb, only in-frame clones are kept and a portion is missing. Its clone listing holds 120,000 to 150,000 clones. Study-wide findings and caveats: As a later analysis revealed, most CMV-associated TCR beta chains appeared HLA-restricted.

On this clone: Its antigen is not identified.

The source of this sequence is a woman aged 45 to 65 in good health and CMV-seronegative. Sample: PBMCs. The rearrangement links TRBV6-5 to TRBJ2-2; 8 positions agree with TRBD1. Here the CDR3 DNA reads TGTGCCAGCAAAGGACAGGGAGAGGCCGGGGAGCTGTTTTTT. Residues: CASKGQGEAGELFF.